This is a list of T cell receptor beta chains from one sample in a study of cytomegalovirus exposure and HLA in healthy donors. The table came from immunoSEQ multiplex PCR; TCRdb's copy has only in-frame clones and leaves some out. Among under 140,000 clones listed, about 90% were seen once. Sequences were obtained from PBMCs. These receptors all stem from a middle-aged man in good health and CMV-seronegative. CDR3s include the opening cysteine and the closing phenylalanine or tryptophan. A D gene is named only where the DNA matches it firmly. Expanded clones get a size class; other rows say once, few or many, or leave the size out.

v_call,clone_size,j_call,d_call,cdr3_nt,cdr3_aa
TRBV2,-,TRBJ1-5,-,TGTGCCAGCAGTGATGGTTCGGGGACTTACAATCAGCCCCAGCATTTT,CASSDGSGTYNQPQHF
TRBV16,-,TRBJ1-5,TRBD1,TGTGCCAGCAGCCAAGGGGACAGGGCAAATCAGCCCCAGCATTTT,CASSQGDRANQPQHF
TRBV7-6,-,TRBJ1-6,TRBD1,TGTGCCAGCAGCTTAAGGACAGGGATTGTTAATAATTCACCCCTCCACTTT,CASSLRTGIVNNSPLHF
TRBV11-1,-,TRBJ2-7,TRBD1,TGTGCCAGCAGCACCTTCGGGACAGGGCGGGACGAGCAGTACTTC,CASSTFGTGRDEQYF
TRBV5-1,-,TRBJ2-7,TRBD1,TGCGCCAGCAGCGGGACAGGGGCATCCTACGAGCAGTACTTC,CASSGTGASYEQYF
TRBV15,-,TRBJ1-5,-,TGTGCCACCAGCAGAGGGCAGATCAATCAGCCCCAGCATTTT,CATSRGQINQPQHF
TRBV14,-,TRBJ2-5,TRBD2,TGTGCCAGCAGCCAGGCAGGGTTCGGGACTAGCGAGAAAGAGACCCAGTACTTC,CASSQAGFGTSEKETQYF
TRBV5-1,-,TRBJ1-5,-,TGCGCCAGCAGCTTGGGGCCCTATCAGCCCCAGCATTTT,CASSLGPYQPQHF
TRBV7-8,-,TRBJ2-3,TRBD2,TGTGCCAGCAGCCCAGCCATCGCGGGGGGGCCTCAATTTACGCAGTATTTT,CASSPAIAGGPQFTQYF
TRBV19,-,TRBJ1-1,-,TGTGCCAGTAGTATAGACCGGGGGGTACTAAACACTGAAGCTTTCTTT,CASSIDRGVLNTEAFF
TRBV5-1,-,TRBJ2-7,TRBD1,TGCGCCAGCAGCTTGGGGGACAGGGCGATCGGGGAGCAGTACTTC,CASSLGDRAIGEQYF
TRBV7-9,-,TRBJ2-7,TRBD1,TGTGCCAGCAGTCCCGGGACAGGGACACTCTACGAGCAGTACTTC,CASSPGTGTLYEQYF
TRBV4-2,-,TRBJ2-5,-,TGTGCCAGCAGCCAAGGGGAGCGAGAGACCCAGTACTTC,CASSQGERETQYF
TRBV29-1,-,TRBJ2-2,-,TGCAGCGGCTCAAGTCAGGTTACCGGGGAGCTGTTTTTT,CSGSSQVTGELFF
TRBV5-1,-,TRBJ1-2,TRBD1,TGCGCCAGCAGCTTTATCTCAGGGGGCCCTGGCTACACCTTC,CASSFISGGPGYTF
TRBV25-1,-,TRBJ2-1,-,TGTGCCAGCAGTGACGCCAGGGGAAGCAATGAGCAGTTCTTC,CASSDARGSNEQFF
TRBV5-4,-,TRBJ2-1,-,TGTGCCAGCACCGACGGAGGTTTAAGCTCCTACAATGAGCAGTTCTTC,CASTDGGLSSYNEQFF
TRBV2,once,TRBJ2-3,TRBD1,TGTGCCAGCAGAGGGACAGGCGTTAGCACAGATACGCAGTATTTT,CASRGTGVSTDTQYF
TRBV4-3,-,TRBJ1-2,TRBD1,TGCGCCAGCAGCCGGGGACAGGACAACTATGGCTACACCTTC,CASSRGQDNYGYTF